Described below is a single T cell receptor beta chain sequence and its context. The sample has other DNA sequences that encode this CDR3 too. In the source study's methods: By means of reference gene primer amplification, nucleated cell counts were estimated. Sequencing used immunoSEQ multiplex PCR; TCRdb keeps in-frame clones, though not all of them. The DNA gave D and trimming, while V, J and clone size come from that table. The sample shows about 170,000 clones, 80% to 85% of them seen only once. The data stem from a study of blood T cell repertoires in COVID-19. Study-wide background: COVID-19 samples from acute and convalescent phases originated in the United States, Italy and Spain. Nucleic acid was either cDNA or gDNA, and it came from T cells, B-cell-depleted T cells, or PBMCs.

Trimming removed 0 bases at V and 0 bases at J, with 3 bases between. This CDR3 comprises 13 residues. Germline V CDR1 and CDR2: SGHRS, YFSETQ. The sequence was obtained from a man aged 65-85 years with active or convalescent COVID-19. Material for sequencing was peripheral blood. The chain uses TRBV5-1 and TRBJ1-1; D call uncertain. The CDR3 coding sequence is TGCGCCAGCAGCTTGGGAGTGAACACTGAAGCTTTCTTT. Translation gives CASSLGVNTEAFF.